Listed below are T cell receptor beta chains from one sample, sequenced in a study of blood T cell repertoires in COVID-19. Sequencing was performed with immunoSEQ multiplex PCR; in TCRdb, only in-frame clones are kept and a portion is missing. Among fewer than 200,000 clones listed, approximately 86% were seen once. Sequenced input: peripheral blood. The receptors stem from a woman older than 75 with COVID-19, enrolled during active disease. Both conserved end residues are part of each CDR3. D genes are given only for firm matches. A row's size may be missing; if present it is once, few, many or a size class.

clone size: few; V gene: TRBV7-2; CDR3 length: 17; J gene: TRBJ2-1; D gene: TRBD2; CDR3 DNA: TGTGCCAGCAGCTTAGGGGGGACTAGCGGGTCCTACAATGAGCAGTTCTTC; CDR3 protein: CASSLGGTSGSYNEQFF
clone size: .; V gene: TRBV7-2; CDR3 length: 15; J gene: TRBJ2-1; D gene: TRBD2; CDR3 DNA: TGTGCCAGCAGCTTAGCACTAGCGGTTAGCAATGAGCAGTTCTTC; CDR3 protein: CASSLALAVSNEQFF
clone size: .; V gene: TRBV28; CDR3 length: 15; J gene: TRBJ1-2; D gene: .; CDR3 DNA: TGTGCCAGCAGTCCTAGCGGCAGGGGATTAGATGGCTACACCTTC; CDR3 protein: CASSPSGRGLDGYTF
clone size: few; V gene: TRBV9; CDR3 length: 16; J gene: TRBJ1-4; D gene: .; CDR3 DNA: TGTGCCAGCAGCAAAACCCCACAGGGCCTTAATGAAAAACTGTTTTTT; CDR3 protein: CASSKTPQGLNEKLFF
clone size: few; V gene: TRBV7-3; CDR3 length: 13; J gene: TRBJ2-1; D gene: TRBD1; CDR3 DNA: TGTGCCAGCAGCGTAGACAGGGACAATGAGCAGTTCTTC; CDR3 protein: CASSVDRDNEQFF
clone size: .; V gene: TRBV5-1; CDR3 length: 13; J gene: TRBJ1-4; D gene: .; CDR3 DNA: TGCGCCAGCAGAGAAGCTTATAATGAAAAACTGTTTTTT; CDR3 protein: CASREAYNEKLFF
clone size: once; V gene: TRBV3-1/TRBV3-2; CDR3 length: 14; J gene: TRBJ1-1; D gene: .; CDR3 DNA: TGTGCCAGCAGCCAATCGACCGGCGGGCGCGGAGCTTTCTTT; CDR3 protein: CASSQSTGGRGAFF
clone size: .; V gene: TRBV4-1; CDR3 length: 17; J gene: TRBJ1-5; D gene: TRBD1; CDR3 DNA: TGCGCCAGCAGCCAAGAAAGTCAGGACAGGGCATATCAGCCCCAGCATTTT; CDR3 protein: CASSQESQDRAYQPQHF
clone size: .; V gene: TRBV11-1; CDR3 length: 14; J gene: TRBJ2-7; D gene: TRBD1; CDR3 DNA: TGTGCCAGCAGCCAGTGGGGACAGCCCTACGAGCAGTACTTC; CDR3 protein: CASSQWGQPYEQYF
clone size: .; V gene: TRBV2; CDR3 length: 13; J gene: TRBJ2-5; D gene: TRBD2; CDR3 DNA: TGTGCCAGCATCGGGGGGGCGAGGGAGACCCAGTACTTC; CDR3 protein: CASIGGARETQYF
clone size: .; V gene: TRBV5-4; CDR3 length: 14; J gene: TRBJ1-1; D gene: .; CDR3 DNA: TGTGCCAGCAGCTTGGGAGGAGTAGGAACTGAAGCTTTCTTT; CDR3 protein: CASSLGGVGTEAFF
clone size: many; V gene: TRBV2; CDR3 length: 14; J gene: TRBJ2-7; D gene: TRBD2; CDR3 DNA: TGTGCCAGCAGGTGGGAGGGGAGCTCCTACGAGCAGTACTTC; CDR3 protein: CASRWEGSSYEQYF
clone size: .; V gene: TRBV6-5; CDR3 length: 15; J gene: TRBJ2-3; D gene: .; CDR3 DNA: TGTGCCAGCAGGGTTGGGGCAATTAGCACAGATACGCAGTATTTT; CDR3 protein: CASRVGAISTDTQYF
clone size: few; V gene: TRBV4-1; CDR3 length: 16; J gene: TRBJ1-5; D gene: .; CDR3 DNA: TGCGCCAGCAGCCAAGGGCAGGGTGGAGGCAATCAGCCCCAGCATTTT; CDR3 protein: CASSQGQGGGNQPQHF
clone size: .; V gene: TRBV3-1/TRBV3-2; CDR3 length: 14; J gene: TRBJ2-1; D gene: TRBD2; CDR3 DNA: TGTGCCAGCAGACCAGCGGGAGGGGCCAATGAGCAGTTCTTC; CDR3 protein: CASRPAGGANEQFF
clone size: .; V gene: TRBV29-1; CDR3 length: 13; J gene: TRBJ2-5; D gene: TRBD1; CDR3 DNA: TGCAGCGTGGCTTACAGGGGAGCGGAGACCCAGTACTTC; CDR3 protein: CSVAYRGAETQYF
clone size: .; V gene: TRBV29-1; CDR3 length: 13; J gene: TRBJ2-5; D gene: TRBD2; CDR3 DNA: TGCAGCGTTGGTTTTAGCGGGGGTCTCGCCCAGTACTTC; CDR3 protein: CSVGFSGGLAQYF
clone size: few; V gene: TRBV18; CDR3 length: 15; J gene: TRBJ1-1; D gene: .; CDR3 DNA: TGTGCCAGCTCCAGAGGGGAGGGAGCGGCCGCTGAAGCTTTCTTT; CDR3 protein: CASSRGEGAAAEAFF
clone size: .; V gene: TRBV6-5; CDR3 length: 13; J gene: TRBJ1-1; D gene: TRBD1; CDR3 DNA: TGTGCCAGCAGGGGACAGGCGAACACTGAAGCTTTCTTT; CDR3 protein: CASRGQANTEAFF
clone size: once; V gene: TRBV5-8; CDR3 length: 19; J gene: TRBJ2-3; D gene: TRBD2; CDR3 DNA: TGTGCCAGCAGCTCCTCTGGCGGGAGGGCCACACGGGGGGCAGATACGCAGTATTTT; CDR3 protein: CASSSSGGRATRGADTQYF
clone size: .; V gene: TRBV7-3; CDR3 length: 15; J gene: TRBJ1-6; D gene: TRBD1; CDR3 DNA: TGTGCCAGCAGCTCCCAGGGGGACTATAATTCACCCCTCCACTTT; CDR3 protein: CASSSQGDYNSPLHF
clone size: .; V gene: TRBV6-2/TRBV6-3; CDR3 length: 15; J gene: TRBJ2-3; D gene: TRBD1; CDR3 DNA: TGTGCCAGCAGTTACTTGGCAGGGGGCGCAAATACGCAGTATTTT; CDR3 protein: CASSYLAGGANTQYF
clone size: .; V gene: TRBV28; CDR3 length: 13; J gene: TRBJ1-4; D gene: .; CDR3 DNA: TGTGCCAGCACCCGGGAATTGGGTGAAAAACTGTTTTTT; CDR3 protein: CASTRELGEKLFF
clone size: .; V gene: TRBV5-1; CDR3 length: 14; J gene: TRBJ1-1; D gene: .; CDR3 DNA: TGCGCCAGCAGCCCACAGGGTCGGGCGGCTGAAGCTTTCTTT; CDR3 protein: CASSPQGRAAEAFF
clone size: .; V gene: TRBV5-8; CDR3 length: 14; J gene: TRBJ1-3; D gene: .; CDR3 DNA: TGTGCCAGCAGCTTCAGGGTTCGGGGAAACACCATATATTTT; CDR3 protein: CASSFRVRGNTIYF
clone size: .; V gene: TRBV6-6; CDR3 length: 14; J gene: TRBJ2-7; D gene: .; CDR3 DNA: TGTGCCAGCAGTTACTCGAGCAAGACCTACGAGCAGTACTTC; CDR3 protein: CASSYSSKTYEQYF
clone size: .; V gene: TRBV9; CDR3 length: 16; J gene: TRBJ2-7; D gene: TRBD2; CDR3 DNA: TGTGCCAGCAGCCCGGAAGTAGCGGGGGCCTCGTACGAGCAGTACTTC; CDR3 protein: CASSPEVAGASYEQYF
clone size: .; V gene: TRBV5-1; CDR3 length: 14; J gene: TRBJ1-4; D gene: .; CDR3 DNA: TGCGCCAGCAGCATACAGGCACAGAGTGAAAAACTGTTTTTT; CDR3 protein: CASSIQAQSEKLFF
clone size: .; V gene: TRBV3-1/TRBV3-2; CDR3 length: 14; J gene: TRBJ2-2; D gene: TRBD1; CDR3 DNA: TGTGCCAGCAGCCGGGACAGCCTCACCGGGGAGCTGTTTTTT; CDR3 protein: CASSRDSLTGELFF
clone size: .; V gene: TRBV6-6; CDR3 length: 14; J gene: TRBJ2-1; D gene: TRBD1; CDR3 DNA: TGTGCCAGCAGTACAACAGGGGGAGCAATGACGCAGTTCTTC; CDR3 protein: CASSTTGGAMTQFF
clone size: .; V gene: TRBV5-4; CDR3 length: 15; J gene: TRBJ2-1; D gene: TRBD1; CDR3 DNA: TGTGCCAGCAGCTTGACAGGGGCCTCCTACAATGAGCAGTTCTTC; CDR3 protein: CASSLTGASYNEQFF
clone size: .; V gene: TRBV25-1; CDR3 length: 15; J gene: TRBJ2-3; D gene: TRBD2; CDR3 DNA: TGTGCCAGCAGTGGCGGGACTAGCGGGGCAGATACGCAGTATTTT; CDR3 protein: CASSGGTSGADTQYF
clone size: .; V gene: TRBV6-5; CDR3 length: 14; J gene: TRBJ1-5; D gene: .; CDR3 DNA: TGTGCCAGCAATCGGAGATATAGCAATCAGCCCCAGCATTTT; CDR3 protein: CASNRRYSNQPQHF
clone size: .; V gene: TRBV4-1; CDR3 length: 17; J gene: TRBJ1-5; D gene: TRBD1; CDR3 DNA: TGCGCCAGCAGCCTAGAGATGGGGACAGGGAGGGGACAGCCCCAGCATTTT; CDR3 protein: CASSLEMGTGRGQPQHF
clone size: .; V gene: TRBV19; CDR3 length: 13; J gene: TRBJ2-7; D gene: TRBD1; CDR3 DNA: TGTGCCAGTCGCGGACAGGGGGCGGGAGAGCAGTACTTC; CDR3 protein: CASRGQGAGEQYF
clone size: .; V gene: TRBV5-1; CDR3 length: 13; J gene: TRBJ1-2; D gene: .; CDR3 DNA: TGCGCCAGCGCCCCAGCACAGGGCTATGGCTACACCTTC; CDR3 protein: CASAPAQGYGYTF
clone size: .; V gene: TRBV6-5; CDR3 length: 15; J gene: TRBJ1-3; D gene: .; CDR3 DNA: TGTGCCAGCTGTTCCCCACTAGCCTCTGGAAACACCATATATTTT; CDR3 protein: CASCSPLASGNTIYF
clone size: .; V gene: TRBV5-1; CDR3 length: 14; J gene: TRBJ2-3; D gene: TRBD1; CDR3 DNA: TGCGCCAGCAGCTTGGACGGGACAGGGAGTACGCAGTATTTT; CDR3 protein: CASSLDGTGSTQYF
clone size: once; V gene: TRBV2; CDR3 length: 13; J gene: TRBJ1-1; D gene: .; CDR3 DNA: TGTGCCAGCAGTGAACGGGGGTCCACTGAAGCTTTCTTT; CDR3 protein: CASSERGSTEAFF
clone size: once; V gene: TRBV7-3; CDR3 length: 14; J gene: TRBJ2-7; D gene: .; CDR3 DNA: TGTGCCAGCAGCCCACTGGGAGGGGGAGGCGAGCAGTACTTC; CDR3 protein: CASSPLGGGGEQYF
clone size: .; V gene: TRBV15; CDR3 length: 19; J gene: TRBJ1-2; D gene: TRBD1; CDR3 DNA: TGTGCCACCAGCAGAGTTTACTCGGGACAGGGACCCTATAACTATGGCTACACCTTC; CDR3 protein: CATSRVYSGQGPYNYGYTF
clone size: .; V gene: TRBV28; CDR3 length: 15; J gene: TRBJ1-2; D gene: TRBD1; CDR3 DNA: TGTGCCAGCATAGGAACGGGACAGGGATTTAAAGGCTACACCTTC; CDR3 protein: CASIGTGQGFKGYTF
clone size: .; V gene: TRBV20-1; CDR3 length: 13; J gene: TRBJ1-1; D gene: .; CDR3 DNA: TGCAGTGCTAGTCGACTCATGAACACTGAAGCTTTCTTT; CDR3 protein: CSASRLMNTEAFF
clone size: few; V gene: TRBV4-2; CDR3 length: 16; J gene: TRBJ2-1; D gene: .; CDR3 DNA: TGTGCCAGCAGCCCACGACCCGGAGTCCCTCGGGAGGAGCAGTTCTTC; CDR3 protein: CASSPRPGVPREEQFF
clone size: .; V gene: TRBV7-3; CDR3 length: 15; J gene: TRBJ1-5; D gene: .; CDR3 DNA: TGTGCCAGCAGCTACACGGGACTGATTGATCAGCCCCAGCATTTT; CDR3 protein: CASSYTGLIDQPQHF
clone size: .; V gene: TRBV25-1; CDR3 length: 15; J gene: TRBJ1-1; D gene: .; CDR3 DNA: TGTGCCAGCAGAGACAATAAAGGATTCAGGGATGAAGCTTTCTTT; CDR3 protein: CASRDNKGFRDEAFF
clone size: .; V gene: TRBV3-1/TRBV3-2; CDR3 length: 15; J gene: TRBJ1-2; D gene: .; CDR3 DNA: TGTGCCAGCAGCCAAGATGTGGCAGGGTGGTATGGCTACACCTTC; CDR3 protein: CASSQDVAGWYGYTF